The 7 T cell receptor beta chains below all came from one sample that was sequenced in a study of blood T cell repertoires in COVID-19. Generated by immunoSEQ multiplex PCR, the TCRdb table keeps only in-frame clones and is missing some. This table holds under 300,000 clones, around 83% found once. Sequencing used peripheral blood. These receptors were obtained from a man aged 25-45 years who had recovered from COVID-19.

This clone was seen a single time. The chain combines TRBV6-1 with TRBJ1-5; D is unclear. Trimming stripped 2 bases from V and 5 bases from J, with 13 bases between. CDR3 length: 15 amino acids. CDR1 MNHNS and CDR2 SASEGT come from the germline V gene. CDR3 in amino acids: CASSEYHNLHQPQHF. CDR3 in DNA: TGTGCCAGCAGTGAATATCACAACCTTCATCAGCCCCAGCATTTT.

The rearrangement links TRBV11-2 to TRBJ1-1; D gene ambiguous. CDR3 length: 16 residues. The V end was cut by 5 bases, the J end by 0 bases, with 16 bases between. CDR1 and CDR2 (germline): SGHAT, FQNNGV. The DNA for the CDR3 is TGTGCCAGCAGCCCCGGGGTGAGAACGGTGAACACTGAAGCTTTCTTT. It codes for CASSPGVRTVNTEAFF.

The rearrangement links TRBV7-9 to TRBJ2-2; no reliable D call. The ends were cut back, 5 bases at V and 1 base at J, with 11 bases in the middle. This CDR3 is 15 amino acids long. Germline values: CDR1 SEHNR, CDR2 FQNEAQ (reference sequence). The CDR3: CASSTHSGNTGELFF. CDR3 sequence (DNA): TGTGCCAGCAGCACCCATTCGGGGAACACCGGGGAGCTGTTTTTT.

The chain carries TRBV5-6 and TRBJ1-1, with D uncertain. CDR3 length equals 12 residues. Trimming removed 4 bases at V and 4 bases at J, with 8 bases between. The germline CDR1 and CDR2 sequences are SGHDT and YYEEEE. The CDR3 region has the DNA TGTGCCAGCAGCCTAGCGAGCACTGAAGCTTTCTTT. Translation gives CASSLASTEAFF.

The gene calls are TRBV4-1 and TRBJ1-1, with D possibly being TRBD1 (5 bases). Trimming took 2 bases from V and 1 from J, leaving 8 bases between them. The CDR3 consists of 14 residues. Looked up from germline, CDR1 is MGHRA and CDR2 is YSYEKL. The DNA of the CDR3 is TGCGCCAGCAGCCAACATCAGGGGAACACTGAAGCTTTCTTT. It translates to CASSQHQGNTEAFF.

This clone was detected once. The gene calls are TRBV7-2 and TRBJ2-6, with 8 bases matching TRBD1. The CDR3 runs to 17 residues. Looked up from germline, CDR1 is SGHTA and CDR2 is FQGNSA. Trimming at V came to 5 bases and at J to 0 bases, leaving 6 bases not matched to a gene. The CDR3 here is CASSPGQGGSGANVLTF. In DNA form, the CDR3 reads TGTGCCAGCAGCCCCGGACAGGGCGGCTCTGGGGCCAACGTCCTGACTTTC. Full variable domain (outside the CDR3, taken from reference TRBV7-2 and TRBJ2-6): GAGVSQSPSNKVTEKGKDVELRCDPISGHTALYWYRQSLGQGLEFLIYFQGNSAPDKSGLPSDRFSAERTGGSVSTLTIQRTQQEDSAVYLCASSPGQGGSGANVLTFGAGSRLTVL.

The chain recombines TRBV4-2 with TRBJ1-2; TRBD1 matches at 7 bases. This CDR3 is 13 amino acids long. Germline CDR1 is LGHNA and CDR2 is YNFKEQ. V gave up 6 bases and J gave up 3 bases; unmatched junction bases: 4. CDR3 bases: TGTGCCAGCAGGCCCGGACAGGACTATGGCTACACCTTC. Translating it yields CASRPGQDYGYTF.